The entry below gives a single T cell receptor (beta chain) sequence along with its context. The antigen is undetermined. The record originates from a study of OX40 agonist ivuxolimab in advanced cancers. Study-level information: The dose-escalation cohort had hepatocellular carcinoma, melanoma, renal cell or head and neck cancer. Findings and limits, study-wide: Some patients without response likewise showed low normalized clonal expansion.

Clones were sequenced by immunoSEQ multiplex PCR, and TCRdb holds only the in-frame ones, with some missing. The sample holds approximately 130,000 clones, 93% seen once. This sequence was found in an adult with an advanced solid tumor such as melanoma, head and neck, liver or kidney cancer. The sample in question was CD4+ or CD8+ T cells sorted from blood, obtained in a trial of the OX40 agonist ivuxolimab.

The CDR3 DNA follows: TGTGCCAGCAGTTTATTGCGGGGTACGAACACCGGGGAGCTGTTTTTT. The encoded protein is CASSLLRGTNTGELFF. The V call is TRBV27, the J call TRBJ2-2; possible D gene TRBD2, 6 bases. V lost 1 base and J lost 0, with 9 bases in between. The CDR3 spans 16 residues. The germline gives CDR1 MNHEY, CDR2 SMNVEV (reference sequence).